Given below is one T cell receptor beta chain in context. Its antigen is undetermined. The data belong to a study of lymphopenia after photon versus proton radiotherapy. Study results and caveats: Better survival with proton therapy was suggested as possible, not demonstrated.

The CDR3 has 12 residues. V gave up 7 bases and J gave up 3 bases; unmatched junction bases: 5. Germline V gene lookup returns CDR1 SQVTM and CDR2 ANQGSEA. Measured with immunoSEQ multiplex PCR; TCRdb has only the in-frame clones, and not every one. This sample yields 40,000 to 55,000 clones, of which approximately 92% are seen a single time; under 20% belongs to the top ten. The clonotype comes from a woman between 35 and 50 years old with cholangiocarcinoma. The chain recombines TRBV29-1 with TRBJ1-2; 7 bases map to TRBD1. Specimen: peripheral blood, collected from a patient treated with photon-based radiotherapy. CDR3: CSASGTDYGYTF. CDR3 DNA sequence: TGCAGCGCCTCAGGGACAGACTATGGCTACACCTTC.